This T cell receptor beta chain was sequenced during a study of regulatory T cells in long-lasting Graves disease. Trimming cost V 1 base and J 0 bases, with 7 bases left between them. Germline CDR1 SGHAT, CDR2 FQNNGV. The CDR3 contains 14 residues. Time point reported: newly diagnosed GD, antithyroid drugs for less than 3 months. Isolated PBMC RNA provided the starting material for the TCR library. Researchers made TCR beta libraries by using iRepertoire HTBI primers and running Arm-PCR on CDR3 regions. TCRdb fed the multiplex PCR reads into MiXCR, producing one record per CDR3 protein. The sample includes about 420,000 distinct CDR3 sequences, around 15% of them seen just once. This clonotype was found many times. The data were also submitted as part of a second study, on T cells in Graves' hyperthyroidism and ophthalmopathy. According to that study: Using the HTBI primer set, a first-round RT-PCR was run on the TCR CDR3. Blood also carried most thyroid clonotypes expanded above 0.001.

This receptor was identified in a woman aged 18 to 35 with Graves disease. Sequencing was performed on peripheral blood mononuclear cells (PBMCs), taken at new diagnosis, from a patient treated with antithyroid drugs. The gene calls are TRBV11-2 and TRBJ2-7, with D uncertain. CDR3 sequence: CASSLGISSYEQYF. The CDR3 nucleotides are TGTGCCAGCAGCTTAGGGATTAGCTCCTACGAGCAGTACTTC.